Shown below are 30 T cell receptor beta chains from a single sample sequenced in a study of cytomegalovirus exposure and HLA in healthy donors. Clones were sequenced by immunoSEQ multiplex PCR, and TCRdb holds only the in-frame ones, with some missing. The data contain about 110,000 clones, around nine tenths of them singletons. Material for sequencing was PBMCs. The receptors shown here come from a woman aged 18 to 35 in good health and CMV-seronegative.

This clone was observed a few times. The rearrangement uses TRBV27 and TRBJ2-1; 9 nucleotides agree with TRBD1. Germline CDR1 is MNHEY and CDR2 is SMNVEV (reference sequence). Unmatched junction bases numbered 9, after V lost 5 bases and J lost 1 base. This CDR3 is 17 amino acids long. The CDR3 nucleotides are TGTGCCAGCAGTCTCGAAACCGGGACAGGGTCCTACAATGAGCAGTTCTTC. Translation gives CASSLETGTGSYNEQFF.

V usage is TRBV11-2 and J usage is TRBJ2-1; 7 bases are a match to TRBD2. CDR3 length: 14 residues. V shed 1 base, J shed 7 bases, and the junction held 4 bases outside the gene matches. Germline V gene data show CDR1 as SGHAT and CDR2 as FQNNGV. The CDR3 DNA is TGTGCCAGCAGCTTAGGTATCGGGGGGAATGAGCAGTTCTTC. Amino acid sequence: CASSLGIGGNEQFF.

The CDR3 DNA is TGTGCCAGCAGCGGCGGGGGGCCCGAGCAGTACTTC. Its translation: CASSGGGPEQYF. The V and J genes are TRBV7-2 and TRBJ2-7; 8 bases line up with TRBD2. V dropped 5 bases and J dropped 6; count of bases not matched to a gene: 3. Germline V gene lookup returns CDR1 SGHTA and CDR2 FQGNSA. This CDR3 contains 12 residues. Full variable domain (remainder filled in from reference TRBV7-2 and TRBJ2-7): GAGVSQSPSNKVTEKGKDVELRCDPISGHTALYWYRQSLGQGLEFLIYFQGNSAPDKSGLPSDRFSAERTGGSVSTLTIQRTQQEDSAVYLCASSGGGPEQYFGPGTRLTVT.

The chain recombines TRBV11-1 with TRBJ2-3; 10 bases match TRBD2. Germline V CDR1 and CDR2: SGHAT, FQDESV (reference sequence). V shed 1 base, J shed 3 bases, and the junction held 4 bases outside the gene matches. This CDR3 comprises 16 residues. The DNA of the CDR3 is TGTGCCAGCAGCTTAGGCAGCGGGGGGGCAACAGATACGCAGTATTTT. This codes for CASSLGSGGATDTQYF. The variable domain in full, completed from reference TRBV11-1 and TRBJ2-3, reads EAEVAQSPRYKITEKSQAVAFWCDPISGHATLYWYRQILGQGPELLVQFQDESVVDDSQLPKDRFSAERLKGVDSTLKIQPAELGDSAMYLCASSLGSGGATDTQYFGPGTRLTVL.

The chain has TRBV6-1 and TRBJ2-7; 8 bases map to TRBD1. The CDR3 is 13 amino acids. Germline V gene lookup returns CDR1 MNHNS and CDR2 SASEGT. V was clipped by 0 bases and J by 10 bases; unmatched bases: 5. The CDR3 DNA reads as TGTGCCAGCAGTGAAGCGCAGGGGGCAGGTCAGTACTTC. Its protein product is CASSEAQGAGQYF.

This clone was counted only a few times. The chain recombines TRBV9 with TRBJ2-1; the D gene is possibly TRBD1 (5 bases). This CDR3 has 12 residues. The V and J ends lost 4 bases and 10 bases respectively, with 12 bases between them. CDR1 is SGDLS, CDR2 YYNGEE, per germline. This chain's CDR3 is CASSQGHGEQFF. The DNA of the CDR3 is TGTGCCAGCAGCCAAGGACATGGCGAGCAGTTCTTC.

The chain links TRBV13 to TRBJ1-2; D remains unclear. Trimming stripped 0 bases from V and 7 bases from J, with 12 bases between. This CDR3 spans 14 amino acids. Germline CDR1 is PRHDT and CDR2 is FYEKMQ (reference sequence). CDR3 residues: CASSLGRASRGYTF. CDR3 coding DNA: TGTGCCAGCAGCTTAGGCCGCGCCTCTCGTGGCTACACCTTC.

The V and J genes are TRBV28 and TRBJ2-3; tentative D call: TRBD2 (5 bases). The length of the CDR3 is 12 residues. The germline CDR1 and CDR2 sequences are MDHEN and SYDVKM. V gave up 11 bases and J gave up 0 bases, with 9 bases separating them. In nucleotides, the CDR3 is TGTGCCGGAAGAGGGAGCACAGATACGCAGTATTTT. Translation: CAGRGSTDTQYF.

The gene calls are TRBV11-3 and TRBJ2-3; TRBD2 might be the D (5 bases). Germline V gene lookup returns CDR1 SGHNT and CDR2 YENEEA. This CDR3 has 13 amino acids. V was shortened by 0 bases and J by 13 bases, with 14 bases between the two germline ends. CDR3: CASSLDYGKKEYF. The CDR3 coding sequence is TGTGCCAGCAGCTTAGATTACGGGAAAAAGGAGTATTTT.

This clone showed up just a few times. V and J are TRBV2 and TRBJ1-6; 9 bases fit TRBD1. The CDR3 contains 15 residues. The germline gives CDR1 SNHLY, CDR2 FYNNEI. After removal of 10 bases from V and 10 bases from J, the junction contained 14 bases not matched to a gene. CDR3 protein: CAITLGQGFRSPLHF. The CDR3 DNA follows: TGTGCCATTACCCTGGGACAGGGATTCAGGTCACCCCTCCACTTT.

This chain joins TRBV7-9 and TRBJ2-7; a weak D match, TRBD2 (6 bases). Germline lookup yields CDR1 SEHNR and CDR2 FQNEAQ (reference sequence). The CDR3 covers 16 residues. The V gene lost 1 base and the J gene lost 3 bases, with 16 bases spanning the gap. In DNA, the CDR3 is TGTGCCAGCAGCTTAGGTTCGGCGGGGAAGAGCTACGAGCAGTACTTC. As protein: CASSLGSAGKSYEQYF.

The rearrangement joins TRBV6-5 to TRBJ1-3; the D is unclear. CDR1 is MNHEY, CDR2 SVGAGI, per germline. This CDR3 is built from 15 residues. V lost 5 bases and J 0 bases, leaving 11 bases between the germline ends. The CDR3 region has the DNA TGTGCCAGCAGTCCCTATCAGGACTCTGGAAACACCATATATTTT. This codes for CASSPYQDSGNTIYF.

The CDR3 DNA sequence: TGTGCCAGCAGCCTACTAGCGGGAGGATCCGGGGCCAACGTCCTGACTTTC. It specifies CASSLLAGGSGANVLTF. The chain uses TRBV11-2 and TRBJ2-6; 12 bases align to TRBD2. The germline gives CDR1 SGHAT, CDR2 FQNNGV. CDR3 length equals 17 residues. The V gene end was trimmed by 5 bases and the J gene end by 4 bases; junction bases not matched to a gene: 6.

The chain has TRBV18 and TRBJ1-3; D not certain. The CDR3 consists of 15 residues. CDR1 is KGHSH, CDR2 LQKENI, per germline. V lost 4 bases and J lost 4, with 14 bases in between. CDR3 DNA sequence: TGTGCCAGCTCACTCGTAATATCCCTCGGAAACACCATATATTTT. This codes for CASSLVISLGNTIYF.

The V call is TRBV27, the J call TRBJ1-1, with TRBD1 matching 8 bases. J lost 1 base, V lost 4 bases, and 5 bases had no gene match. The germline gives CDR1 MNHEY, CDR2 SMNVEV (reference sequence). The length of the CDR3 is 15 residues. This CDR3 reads CASSYRGRWNTEAFF. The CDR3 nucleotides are TGTGCCAGCAGTTACAGGGGGAGGTGGAACACTGAAGCTTTCTTT.

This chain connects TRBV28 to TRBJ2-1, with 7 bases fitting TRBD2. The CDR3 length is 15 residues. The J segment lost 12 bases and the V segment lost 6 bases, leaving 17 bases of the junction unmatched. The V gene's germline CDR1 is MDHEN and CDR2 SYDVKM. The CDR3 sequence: CASSEPTSRPISQFF. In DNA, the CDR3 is TGTGCCAGCAGCGAACCGACTAGCAGGCCGATCTCGCAGTTCTTC.

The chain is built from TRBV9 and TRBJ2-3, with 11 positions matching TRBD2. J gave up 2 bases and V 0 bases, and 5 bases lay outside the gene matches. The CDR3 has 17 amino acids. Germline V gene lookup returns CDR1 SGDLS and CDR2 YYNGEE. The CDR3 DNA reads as TGTGCCAGCAGCGTAGGGATACTAGCGGGGGCCACAGATACGCAGTATTTT. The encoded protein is CASSVGILAGATDTQYF.

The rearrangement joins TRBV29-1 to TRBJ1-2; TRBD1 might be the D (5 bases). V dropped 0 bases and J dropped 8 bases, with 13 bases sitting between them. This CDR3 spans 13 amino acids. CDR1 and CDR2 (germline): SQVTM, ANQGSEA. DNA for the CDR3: TGCAGCGTTGAAGATGGGCCTGGGGGGGGCTACACCTTC. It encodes CSVEDGPGGGYTF.

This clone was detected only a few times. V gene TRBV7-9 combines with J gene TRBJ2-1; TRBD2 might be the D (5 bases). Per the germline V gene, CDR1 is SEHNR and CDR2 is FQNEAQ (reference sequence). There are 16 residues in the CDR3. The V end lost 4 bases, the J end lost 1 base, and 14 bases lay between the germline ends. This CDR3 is CASSSPLATSYNEQFF. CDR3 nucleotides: TGTGCCAGCAGCTCCCCTCTAGCTACGTCCTACAATGAGCAGTTCTTC.

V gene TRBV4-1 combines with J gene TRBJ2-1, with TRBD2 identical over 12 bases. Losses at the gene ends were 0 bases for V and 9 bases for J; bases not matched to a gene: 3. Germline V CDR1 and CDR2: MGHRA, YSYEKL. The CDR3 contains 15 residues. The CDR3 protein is CASSQELAGGGEQFF. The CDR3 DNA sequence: TGCGCCAGCAGCCAAGAACTAGCGGGGGGTGGTGAGCAGTTCTTC.

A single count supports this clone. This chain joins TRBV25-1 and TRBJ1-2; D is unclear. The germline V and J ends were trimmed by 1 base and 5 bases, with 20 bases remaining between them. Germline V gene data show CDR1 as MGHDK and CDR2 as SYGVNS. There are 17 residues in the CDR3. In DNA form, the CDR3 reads TGTGCCAGCAGTGAATTGGGCCAGACACCAGCCCCATATGGCTACACCTTC. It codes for CASSELGQTPAPYGYTF.

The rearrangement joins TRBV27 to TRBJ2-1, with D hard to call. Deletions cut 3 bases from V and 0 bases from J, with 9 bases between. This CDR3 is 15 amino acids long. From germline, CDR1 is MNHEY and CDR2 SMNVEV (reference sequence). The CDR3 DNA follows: TGTGCCAGCAGTTTTCTGGCGGACTCCTACAATGAGCAGTTCTTC. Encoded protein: CASSFLADSYNEQFF.

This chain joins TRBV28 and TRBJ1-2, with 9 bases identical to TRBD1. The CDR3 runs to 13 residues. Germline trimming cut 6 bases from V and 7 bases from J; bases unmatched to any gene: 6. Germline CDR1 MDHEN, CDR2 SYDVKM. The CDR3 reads CASSTGGEVGYTF. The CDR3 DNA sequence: TGTGCCAGCAGCACAGGGGGCGAGGTTGGCTACACCTTC.

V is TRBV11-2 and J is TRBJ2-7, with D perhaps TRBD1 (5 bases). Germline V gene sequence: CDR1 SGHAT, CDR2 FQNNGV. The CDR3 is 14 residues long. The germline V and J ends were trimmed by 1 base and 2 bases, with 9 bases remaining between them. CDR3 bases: TGTGCCAGCAGCTTAGGGTCAGGGACCTACGAGCAGTACTTC. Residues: CASSLGSGTYEQYF.

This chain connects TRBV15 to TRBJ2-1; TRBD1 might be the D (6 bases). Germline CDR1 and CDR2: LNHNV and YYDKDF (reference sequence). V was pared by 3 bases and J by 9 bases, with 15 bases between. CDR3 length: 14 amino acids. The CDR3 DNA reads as TGTGCCACCAGCAGGTTCAGGGGCCGGGGTGAGCAGTTCTTC. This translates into CATSRFRGRGEQFF.

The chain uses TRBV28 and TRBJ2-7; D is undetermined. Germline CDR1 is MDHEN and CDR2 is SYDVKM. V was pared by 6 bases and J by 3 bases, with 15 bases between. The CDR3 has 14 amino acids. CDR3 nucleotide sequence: TGTGCCAGCAGCCCTCCCCAGGCACGCTACGAGCAGTACTTC. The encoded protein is CASSPPQARYEQYF. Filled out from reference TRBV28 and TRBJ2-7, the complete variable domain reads DVKVTQSSRYLVKRTGEKVFLECVQDMDHENMFWYRQDPGLGLRLIYFSYDVKMKEKGDIPEGYSVSREKKERFSLILESASTNQTSMYLCASSPPQARYEQYFGPGTRLTVT.

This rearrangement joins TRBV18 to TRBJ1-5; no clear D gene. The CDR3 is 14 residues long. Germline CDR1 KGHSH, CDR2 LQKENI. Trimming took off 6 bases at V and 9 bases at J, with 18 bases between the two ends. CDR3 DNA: TGTGCCAGCTCGCTCTCGGCCCCAGGAGGGCCCCAGCATTTT. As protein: CASSLSAPGGPQHF.

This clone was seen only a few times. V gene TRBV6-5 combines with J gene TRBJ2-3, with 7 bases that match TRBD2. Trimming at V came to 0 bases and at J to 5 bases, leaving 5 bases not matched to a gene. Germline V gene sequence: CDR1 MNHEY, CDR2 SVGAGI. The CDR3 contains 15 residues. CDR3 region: CASSYSRAGKDTQYF. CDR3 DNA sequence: TGTGCCAGCAGTTACTCGCGAGCGGGAAAAGATACGCAGTATTTT.

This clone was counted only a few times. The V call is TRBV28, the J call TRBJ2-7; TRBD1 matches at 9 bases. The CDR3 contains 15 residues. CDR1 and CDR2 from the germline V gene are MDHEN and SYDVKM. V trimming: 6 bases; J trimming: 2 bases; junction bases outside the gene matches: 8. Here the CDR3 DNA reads TGTGCCAGCAGGCTACAGGGGGCACGTACCTACGAGCAGTACTTC. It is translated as CASRLQGARTYEQYF.

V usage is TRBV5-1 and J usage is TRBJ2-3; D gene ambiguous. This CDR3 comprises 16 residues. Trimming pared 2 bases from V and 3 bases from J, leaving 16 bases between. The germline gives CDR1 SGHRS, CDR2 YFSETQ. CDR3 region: CASSFGSSVWTDTQYF. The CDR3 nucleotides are TGCGCCAGCAGCTTCGGTAGTTCGGTGTGGACAGATACGCAGTATTTT.